One and the same sample provided the 6 T cell receptor beta chains below, sequenced in a study of T cell repertoires in cytomegalovirus infection (dated by TCRdb to about 2019). Sequencing took place on an Illumina HiSeq 1500. The public sequencing data were trimmed at Q25 with fastp and processed into clonotypes with MiXCR by TCRdb, which kept only in-frame beta chains. Under each unique CDR3 protein, matching rows form one entry showing the most common genes and DNA. The sample records roughly 920,000 distinct CDR3 sequences, under 40% of which are singletons. 13% of the sample goes to the ten largest clones. The meaning of the sample's treatment or condition label: in vitro stimulation with specific CMV peptide epitopes to enrich CMV-specific T cells. These receptors' antigens are unknown. Here the sequenced sample was cultured CD8+ T cells from PBMCs, taken from culture after CMV antigen stimulation. The source is a human donor in good health (CMV status not recorded). Some clones in this sample may be carry-over from other donors' samples.

The chain is built from TRBV27 and TRBJ1-4; a possible D gene is TRBD1 (5 bases). The germline V gene encodes CDR1 MNHEY and CDR2 SMNVEV (reference sequence). V lost 4 bases, J lost 4 bases, and 13 bases lay in between. The CDR3 totals 15 residues. CDR3 bases: TGTGCCAGCAGTTCAAACAGGAAATTTAATGAAAAACTGTTTTTT. Its translation: CASSSNRKFNEKLFF.

This clonotype has at least ten counts. V usage is TRBV7-9 and J usage is TRBJ2-5, with D maybe TRBD2 (6 bases). Germline CDR1 reads SEHNR; CDR2 reads FQNEAQ (reference sequence). V lost 2 bases and J lost 1, with 11 bases in between. The CDR3 has 15 amino acids. The CDR3, as DNA: TGTGCCAGCAGCTTATGGCGGGGCCTCCAAGAGACCCAGTACTTC. Amino acid sequence: CASSLWRGLQETQYF.

The V and J genes are TRBV5-5 and TRBJ2-7, with a weak D call TRBD1 (6 bases). The CDR3 spans 15 residues. Looked up from germline, CDR1 is SGHKS and CDR2 is YYEKEE (reference sequence). The germline V and J ends were trimmed by 4 bases and 3 bases, with 17 bases remaining between them. The CDR3 spells CASSIEQGVGYEQYF. In DNA, the CDR3 is TGTGCCAGCAGCATAGAACAGGGAGTTGGCTACGAGCAGTACTTC.

This clonotype showed up just once. V and J are TRBV7-4 and TRBJ2-1; TRBD1 matches at 7 bases. Germline V CDR1 and CDR2: SGHVT, SQSDAQ. The ends lost 6 bases at V and 7 bases at J; junction bases unmatched: 12. There are 15 residues in the CDR3. The CDR3 spells CASRKGPSGGNEQFF. DNA for the CDR3: TGTGCCAGCAGAAAAGGACCCTCAGGGGGAAATGAGCAGTTCTTC.

Of note for this clonotype: This may come from a read error, since a much larger clone is one base off. No conserved phenylalanine or tryptophan is present at the end of the CDR3, so a read error is the likely explanation. The chain is built from TRBV7-2 and TRBJ2-7, with TRBD2 identical over 14 bases. The J segment lost 7 bases and the V segment lost 5 bases, leaving 4 bases of the junction unmatched. The length of the CDR3 is 14 residues. Germline V gene sequence: CDR1 SGHTA, CDR2 FQGNSA. The CDR3 bases are TGTGCCAGCAGCGGACTAGCGGGGGGCCGGGAGCAGTACATC. Protein sequence: CASSGLAGGREQYI.

This chain joins TRBV7-4 and TRBJ1-3; possibly TRBD1 for D (5 bases). There are 17 residues in the CDR3. Trimming removed 4 bases from V and 4 bases from J, with 20 bases in between. The V gene's germline CDR1 is SGHVT and CDR2 SQSDAQ. CDR3 region: CASSSPSGGEVGNTIYF. DNA of the CDR3: TGTGCCAGCAGCTCCCCGAGCGGGGGTGAAGTAGGAAACACCATATATTTT.